Below are 12 T cell receptor beta chains sequenced from a single sample in a study of circulating and synovial CD4+ cells in juvenile arthritis. Generated by immunoSEQ multiplex PCR, the TCRdb table keeps only in-frame clones and is missing some. Seen here are about 30,000 clones, 90% to 95% observed once, and the top ten hold approximately 2.8%. Sequences were obtained from CD4+ T cells from blood. The receptors shown here come from a human donor with juvenile idiopathic arthritis.

The DNA for the CDR3 is TGTGCCAGCAGCCAAGATCAGAAGTGGAGAGCCGGGGAGCTGTTTTTT. Encoded protein: CASSQDQKWRAGELFF. The chain recombines TRBV14 with TRBJ2-2, with D unresolved. The V gene lost 0 bases and the J gene lost 6 bases, with 14 bases spanning the gap. Germline V CDR1 and CDR2: SGHDN, FVKESK. The CDR3 is 16 amino acids.

The genes are TRBV27 and TRBJ1-1; D uncertain. Germline CDR1 and CDR2: MNHEY and SMNVEV (reference sequence). V was shortened by 2 bases and J by 7 bases, with 8 bases between the two germline ends. The CDR3 runs to 12 residues. In DNA, the CDR3 is TGTGCCAGCAGTTTAATTTCGGGTGAAGCTTTCTTT. This gives the protein CASSLISGEAFF.

This chain joins TRBV10-3 and TRBJ1-3; weak D call: TRBD1 (5 bases). Looked up from germline, CDR1 is ENHRY and CDR2 is SYGVKD. Trimming removed 1 base at V and 0 bases at J, with 10 bases between. This CDR3 comprises 16 residues. CDR3 amino acids: CAISEWQGISGNTIYF. CDR3 DNA sequence: TGTGCCATCAGTGAGTGGCAGGGCATCTCTGGAAACACCATATATTTT.

The sample holds one count of this clone. The chain is built from TRBV5-6 and TRBJ2-1; the match to TRBD2 covers 12 bases. There are 16 residues in the CDR3. V lost 0 bases, J lost 5 bases, and 3 bases stayed unmatched. Germline V gene lookup returns CDR1 SGHDT and CDR2 YYEEEE. The CDR3 coding sequence is TGTGCCAGCAGCTTGGATGGACTAGCGGGACACAATGAGCAGTTCTTC. It specifies CASSLDGLAGHNEQFF. Full variable domain (rest looked up from reference TRBV5-6 and TRBJ2-1): DAGVTQSPTHLIKTRGQQVTLRCSPKSGHDTVSWYQQALGQGPQFIFQYYEEEERQRGNFPDRFSGHQFPNYSSELNVNALLLGDSALYLCASSLDGLAGHNEQFFGPGTRLTVL.

The CDR3 protein is CASSEVRKPSGQGGGNYGYTF. CDR3 coding DNA: TGTGCCAGCAGTGAAGTGCGCAAGCCTTCGGGACAGGGTGGGGGTAACTATGGCTACACCTTC. V and J are TRBV6-1 and TRBJ1-2, with TRBD1 matching 9 bases. CDR1 is MNHNS and CDR2 is SASEGT in the germline V gene. Germline trimming cut 1 base from V and 1 base from J; bases unmatched to any gene: 19. The CDR3 is made up of 21 amino acids.

This chain links TRBV27 with TRBJ2-5; D perhaps matches TRBD1 (6 bases). Deletions cut 6 bases from V and 5 bases from J, with 16 bases between. The CDR3 sequence is 14 residues long. Germline values: CDR1 MNHEY, CDR2 SMNVEV (reference sequence). The CDR3 nucleotides read TGTGCCAGCAGGGGAGTCAGGGGACGCGAGACCCAGTACTTC. Translated: CASRGVRGRETQYF.

The chain recombines TRBV6-4 with TRBJ2-3, with 7 bases fitting TRBD2. CDR1 and CDR2 (germline): MRHNA, SNTAGT. V lost 7 bases, J lost 7 bases, and 14 bases stayed unmatched. CDR3 size: 15 residues. The CDR3 is CASTDDAGRGNTQYF. CDR3 nucleotide sequence: TGTGCCAGCACCGACGACGCGGGGAGGGGAAATACGCAGTATTTT.

The CDR3 region is CATSKNTQVNEQFF. In nucleotides, the CDR3 is TGTGCCACCAGCAAAAATACACAGGTAAATGAGCAGTTCTTC. This chain uses TRBV15 with TRBJ2-1; tentative D call: TRBD1 (5 bases). Germline lookup yields CDR1 LNHNV and CDR2 YYDKDF (reference sequence). The CDR3 has 14 amino acids. The V end was cut by 4 bases, the J end by 7 bases, with 14 bases between.

This chain links TRBV10-3 with TRBJ1-4, with TRBD1 identical over 9 bases. The CDR3 is 14 amino acids. Germline CDR1 reads ENHRY; CDR2 reads SYGVKD. Trimming cost V 6 bases and J 6 bases; bases outside gene matches: 5. The CDR3 region is CAIRRDRADEKLFF. CDR3 bases: TGTGCCATCAGGAGGGACAGGGCCGATGAAAAACTGTTTTTT.

The chain combines TRBV19 with TRBJ2-2; the match to TRBD1 covers 7 bases. CDR1 is LNHDA, CDR2 SQIVND, per germline (reference sequence). J lost 0 bases, V lost 5 bases, and 9 bases had no gene match. The CDR3 sequence is 17 residues long. The CDR3 reads CASSPTDRLTNTGELFF. CDR3 sequence (DNA): TGTGCCAGTAGTCCAACGGACAGGCTAACGAACACCGGGGAGCTGTTTTTT.

The chain uses TRBV15 and TRBJ2-1, with D possibly TRBD2 on 6 matching bases. V was trimmed by 0 bases and J by 4 bases, leaving 7 bases between them. Looked up from germline, CDR1 is LNHNV and CDR2 is YYDKDF (reference sequence). The CDR3 loop spans 14 amino acids. The CDR3 spells CATSRDREYNEQFF. Written as DNA, the CDR3 is TGTGCCACCAGCAGAGACCGGGAGTACAATGAGCAGTTCTTC.

The genes are TRBV28 and TRBJ1-2; tentatively, D is TRBD1 (5 bases). The CDR3 covers 15 residues. The V gene lost 2 bases and the J gene lost 8 bases, with 18 bases spanning the gap. The germline CDR1 and CDR2 sequences are MDHEN and SYDVKM. The CDR3 bases are TGTGCCAGCAGTTTACAGCTTGGCAGGGTTTTGGGCTACACCTTC. It encodes CASSLQLGRVLGYTF.